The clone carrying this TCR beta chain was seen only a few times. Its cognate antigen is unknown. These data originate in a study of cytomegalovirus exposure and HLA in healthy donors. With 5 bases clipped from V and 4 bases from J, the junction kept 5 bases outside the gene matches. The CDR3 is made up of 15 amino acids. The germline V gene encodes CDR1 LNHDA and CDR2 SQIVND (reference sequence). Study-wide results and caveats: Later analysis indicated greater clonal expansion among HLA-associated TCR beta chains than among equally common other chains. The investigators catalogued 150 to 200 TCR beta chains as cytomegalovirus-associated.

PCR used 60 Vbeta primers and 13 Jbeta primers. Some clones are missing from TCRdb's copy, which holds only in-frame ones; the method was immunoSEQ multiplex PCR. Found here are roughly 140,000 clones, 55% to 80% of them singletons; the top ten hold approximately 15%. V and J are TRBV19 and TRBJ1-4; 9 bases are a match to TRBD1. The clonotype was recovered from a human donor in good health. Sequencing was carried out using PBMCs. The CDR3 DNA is TGTGCCAGTAGTTCAACAGGGGGCATTAATGAAAAACTGTTTTTT. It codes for CASSSTGGINEKLFF.